One sample yielded the 20 T cell receptor beta chains listed below, sequenced in a study of Graves' ophthalmopathy and Graves' hyperthyroidism. Scientists amplified the TCR beta CDR3 regions from RNA transcripts. Second-round multiplex PCR followed a first-round RT-PCR using HTBI primers. MiXCR, applied by TCRdb to the multiplex PCR reads, yields one record per CDR3 protein. Among 900,000 to 1,200,000 distinct CDR3 sequences listed, about two fifths were seen once. Sequenced sample: peripheral blood or thyroid tissue (not recorded which). These receptors originate from an adult man with Graves' hyperthyroidism.

A word on this clonotype: This could be a read error, since a much larger clone is one nucleotide away. V is TRBV7-9 and J is TRBJ1-4, with D possibly matching TRBD1 (5 bases). V lost 4 bases to trimming and J lost 10 bases, with 10 bases between them. The germline V gene has CDR1 SEHNR and CDR2 FQNEAQ (reference sequence). The CDR3 loop spans 12 amino acids. The CDR3, as DNA: TGTGCCAGCAGCTCGGTGGGGGGAAAACTGTTTTTT. Encoded protein: CASSSVGGKLFF.

This clonotype came up many times. This chain joins TRBV7-9 and TRBJ2-6; D is possibly TRBD2 (5 bases). V dropped 8 bases and J dropped 0 bases, with 14 bases sitting between them. The CDR3 length is 16 residues. CDR1 and CDR2 (germline): SEHNR, FQNEAQ (reference sequence). The CDR3 region has the DNA TGTGCCAGCCGACCCCCGGAGGCCTCTGGGGCCAACGTCCTGACTTTC. This codes for CASRPPEASGANVLTF.

CDR3 bases: TGTGCCAGCCAAGAGGAGGGCTATGGCTACACCTTC. It encodes CASQEEGYGYTF. V gene TRBV2 combines with J gene TRBJ1-2; D not resolved. Germline CDR1 and CDR2: SNHLY and FYNNEI. The CDR3 runs 12 residues. Trimming took 8 bases from V and 4 from J, leaving 11 bases between them.

J is TRBJ2-1 and V is TRBV25-1; unclear D gene. This CDR3 is 13 amino acids long. The germline V gene encodes CDR1 MGHDK and CDR2 SYGVNS. The V end was cut by 6 bases, the J end by 2 bases, with 8 bases between. The DNA of the CDR3 is TGTGCCAGCAGCGCCGACCCCTACAATGAGCAGTTCTTC. Encoded protein: CASSADPYNEQFF.

The CDR3 region is CASCLAGGSSYEQYF. CDR3 DNA: TGTGCCAGCTGCCTAGCGGGGGGGAGCTCCTACGAGCAGTACTTC. The V and J genes are TRBV7-3 and TRBJ2-7, with 12 positions matching TRBD2. The length of the CDR3 is 15 residues. Unmatched junction bases numbered 5, after V lost 8 bases and J lost 0 bases. The germline V gene encodes CDR1 SGHTA and CDR2 FQGTGA.

This clonotype was found many times. The V call is TRBV5-6, the J call TRBJ1-5; D unresolved. The CDR3 extends over 16 amino acids. V was cut by 2 bases and J by 4 bases, with 16 bases left in between. Germline V gene sequence: CDR1 SGHDT, CDR2 YYEEEE. DNA of the CDR3: TGTGCCAGCAGCTTCTGGGCAGCTCTGACGAATCAGCCCCAGCATTTT. Translated, it gives CASSFWAALTNQPQHF.

The chain links TRBV5-8 to TRBJ1-1; D unresolved. This CDR3 comprises 13 residues. V lost 4 bases to trimming and J lost 6 bases, with 13 bases between them. Germline lookup yields CDR1 SGHTS and CDR2 YDEGEE. The CDR3 loop reads CASSPIGLSEAFF. CDR3 in DNA: TGTGCCAGCAGCCCGATTGGACTCTCTGAAGCTTTCTTT.

This clonotype has ten or more counts. The V gene is TRBV5-1, the J gene TRBJ1-6; weak D call: TRBD1 (5 bases). Germline CDR1 reads SGHRS; CDR2 reads YFSETQ. The CDR3 spans 14 residues. Trimming cost V 4 bases and J 5 bases, with 10 bases left between them. The CDR3 reads CASSPGLNNSPLHF. The CDR3 DNA reads as TGCGCCAGCAGCCCGGGACTGAATAATTCACCCCTCCACTTT.

About this clonotype itself: A much more abundant neighbour one base away suggests this may be a read error. The chain recombines TRBV7-2 with TRBJ1-1; D perhaps matches TRBD1 (5 bases). In germline, CDR1 is SGHTA, CDR2 FQGNSA. The CDR3 is 11 residues long. Deletions cut 4 bases from V and 8 bases from J, with 8 bases between. CDR3 amino acids: CASSSGEEAFF. The DNA of the CDR3 is TGTGCCAGCAGCTCGGGGGAGGAAGCTTTCTTT.

The chain links TRBV7-9 to TRBJ2-5, with 9 bases identical to TRBD2. CDR1 SEHNR and CDR2 FQNEAQ come from the germline V gene (reference sequence). The CDR3 spans 16 residues. The trim removed 11 bases at V and 5 bases at J, leaving 18 bases unmatched. The CDR3 protein is CAWKEPVAGGRETQYF. The CDR3 region has the DNA TGTGCCTGGAAAGAACCGGTGGCGGGGGGGCGGGAGACCCAGTACTTC.

The table lists this clonotype with many counts. This sequence joins TRBV6-5 and TRBJ1-5; no definite D call. CDR1 is MNHEY and CDR2 is SVGAGI in the germline V gene. The CDR3 has 13 amino acids. V was shortened by 6 bases and J by 6 bases, with 12 bases between the two germline ends. The CDR3 reads CASSDGISQPQHF. CDR3 coding DNA: TGTGCCAGCAGCGACGGCATTAGTCAGCCCCAGCATTTT.

This clonotype was detected a few times. One junction end does not reproduce the germline sequence, and a read error may be involved. The chain carries TRBV12-3 or TRBV12-4 and TRBJ1-2; 7 bases fit TRBD1. The CDR3 is 12 residues long. The CDR3 nucleotides read TGTGCCAGCGGTTTCTCAGGGGGTGGCTACACCTTC. Its protein product is CASGFSGGGYTF.

This chain uses TRBV7-9 with TRBJ2-7; D remains ambiguous. Germline CDR1 SEHNR, CDR2 FQNEAQ (reference sequence). V was shortened by 4 bases and J by 6 bases, with 16 bases between the two germline ends. The CDR3 sequence is 14 residues long. The CDR3 bases are TGTGCCAGCAGCTCCTCAGGACGGGTCTTCGAGCAGTACTTC. Protein: CASSSSGRVFEQYF.

The V gene is TRBV19, the J gene TRBJ2-5; 7 positions match TRBD2. Germline-derived CDR1 and CDR2 are LNHDA and SQIVND (reference sequence). This CDR3 contains 15 residues. The V and J ends lost 5 bases and 3 bases, in that order; junction bases with no gene match: 9. CDR3 nucleotides: TGTGCCAGTAGTCCAGGCGGAGCGGGAAAAGAGACCCAGTACTTC. Amino acids: CASSPGGAGKETQYF.

This clonotype was picked up many times. The chain joins TRBV19 to TRBJ1-1, with TRBD1 identical over 11 bases. Per germline, CDR1 LNHDA and CDR2 SQIVND (reference sequence). This CDR3 spans 15 amino acids. Unmatched junction bases numbered 7, after V lost 4 bases and J lost 6 bases. In DNA form, the CDR3 reads TGTGCCAGTAGTAGGAGGACAGGGGGCCGCGCTGAAGCTTTCTTT. It translates to CASSRRTGGRAEAFF.

V gene TRBV15 combines with J gene TRBJ2-5; D possibly uses TRBD1 or TRBD2 (5 bases each). Germline assignment: CDR1 LNHNV and CDR2 YYDKDF (reference sequence). The CDR3 consists of 15 residues. The germline V and J ends were trimmed by 1 base and 4 bases, with 13 bases remaining between them. This CDR3 reads CATSRGGAGIETQYF. In nucleotides, the CDR3 is TGTGCCACCAGCAGAGGAGGGGCTGGGATAGAGACCCAGTACTTC.

This clonotype was seen at least ten times. The chain couples TRBV7-2 to TRBJ1-6; TRBD1 might be the D (5 bases). The CDR3 totals 17 residues. CDR1 is SGHTA, CDR2 FQGNSA, per germline. Trimming pared 5 bases from V and 8 bases from J, leaving 22 bases between. The CDR3 here is CASSRTPYASRDSPLHF. In nucleotides, the CDR3 is TGTGCCAGCAGCCGGACACCCTATGCGTCTCGGGATTCACCCCTCCACTTT.

This chain joins TRBV6-6 and TRBJ1-5, with a tentative D call TRBD1 (5 bases). CDR3 size: 14 residues. CDR1 and CDR2 from the germline V gene are MNHNY and SVGAGI (reference sequence). The ends were cut back, 5 bases at V and 4 bases at J, with 12 bases in the middle. The CDR3 loop is CASSKSDSNQPQHF. The CDR3 DNA sequence: TGTGCCAGCAGTAAATCTGACAGTAATCAGCCCCAGCATTTT.

Comments on this clonotype: One base away lies a much larger clone, so this may be a sequencing read error. The chain employs TRBV10-3 and TRBJ1-1, with unresolved D. The CDR3 totals 14 residues. Germline CDR1 ENHRY, CDR2 SYGVKD. With 11 bases removed from V and 5 bases from J, the gap between germline ends came to 21 bases. The CDR3 sequence: CAGSPNRVGTEAFF. The DNA of the CDR3 is TGTGCCGGCAGTCCCAATCGTGTGGGGACTGAAGCTTTCTTT.

This clonotype has just one count. This chain joins TRBV29-1 and TRBJ2-5; 8 bases match TRBD1. There are 13 residues in the CDR3. CDR1 is SQVTM, CDR2 ANQGSEA, per germline. Trimming cost V 5 bases and J 5 bases; bases outside gene matches: 7. CDR3: CSVRLTGEETQYF. The CDR3 region has the DNA TGCAGCGTTAGGCTGACAGGGGAGGAGACCCAGTACTTC.